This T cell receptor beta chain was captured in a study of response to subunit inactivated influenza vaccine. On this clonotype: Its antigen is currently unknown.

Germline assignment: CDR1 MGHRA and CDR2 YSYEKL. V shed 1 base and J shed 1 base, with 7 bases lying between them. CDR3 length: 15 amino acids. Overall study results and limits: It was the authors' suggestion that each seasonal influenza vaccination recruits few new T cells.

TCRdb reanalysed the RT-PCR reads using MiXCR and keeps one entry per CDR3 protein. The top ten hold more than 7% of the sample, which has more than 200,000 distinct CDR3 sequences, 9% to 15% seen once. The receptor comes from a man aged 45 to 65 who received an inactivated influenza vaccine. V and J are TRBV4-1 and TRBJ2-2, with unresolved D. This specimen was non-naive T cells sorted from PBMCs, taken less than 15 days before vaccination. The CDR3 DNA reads TGCGCCAGCAGCCAAGGGATTTTGAACACCGGGGAGCTGTTTTTT. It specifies CASSQGILNTGELFF.